The sequence of this TCR beta chain was determined in a study of response to subunit inactivated influenza vaccine. Study conclusions and caveats: T cells newly recruited by each seasonal influenza vaccination are few, the authors suggested.

The CDR3 runs to 12 residues. One entry per CDR3 protein, called by TCRdb with MiXCR from the RT-PCR reads. The sample lists around 580,000 distinct CDR3 sequences, about 14% seen once, with around 10% in the top ten. A word on this clonotype: Its specificity is unknown. Germline and junction disagree at one end, which may indicate a read error.

Sequenced material: PBMCs from blood, taken approximately 12 days after vaccination. The chain employs TRBV12-3 or TRBV12-4 and TRBJ2-1, with D perhaps matching TRBD2 (6 bases). The receptor was isolated from a middle-aged man who received an inactivated influenza vaccine. The CDR3 DNA is TGTGCCAGCAGTTTACTAGATCGGGAGCACTTCTTC. Translating it yields CASSLLDREHFF.